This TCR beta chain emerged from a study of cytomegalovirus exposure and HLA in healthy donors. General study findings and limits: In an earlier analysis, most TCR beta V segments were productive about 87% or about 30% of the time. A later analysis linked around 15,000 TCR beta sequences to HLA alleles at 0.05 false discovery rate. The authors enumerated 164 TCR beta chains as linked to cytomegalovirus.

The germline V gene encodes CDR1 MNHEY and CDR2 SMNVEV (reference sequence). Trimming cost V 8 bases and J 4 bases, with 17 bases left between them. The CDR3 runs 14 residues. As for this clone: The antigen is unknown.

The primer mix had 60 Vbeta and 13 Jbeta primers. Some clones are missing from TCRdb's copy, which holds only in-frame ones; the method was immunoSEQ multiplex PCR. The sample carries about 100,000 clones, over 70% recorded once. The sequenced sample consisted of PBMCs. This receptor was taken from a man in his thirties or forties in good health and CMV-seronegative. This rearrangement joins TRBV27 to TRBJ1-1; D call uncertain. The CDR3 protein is CASPEVDKITEAFF. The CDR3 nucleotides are TGTGCCAGCCCAGAGGTCGATAAAATCACTGAAGCTTTCTTT.